These 21 T cell receptor beta chains were all obtained from the same sample, sequenced in a study of blood T cell repertoires in COVID-19. Clones were sequenced by immunoSEQ multiplex PCR, and TCRdb holds only the in-frame ones, with some missing. The top ten clones hold 5.5% to 7.5% of a sample with 200,000 to 250,000 clones, 65% to 85% of them seen once. Specimen: PBMCs or T cells enriched from blood (not recorded which). The source of these receptors is a woman aged 40 to 50 who had recovered from COVID-19.

In its sample, this clone was seen a few times. The chain couples TRBV28 to TRBJ1-2; weak D call: TRBD1 (5 bases). V shed 5 bases and J shed 4 bases, with 17 bases lying between them. CDR1 and CDR2 from the germline V gene are MDHEN and SYDVKM. The CDR3 has 15 residues. The CDR3 DNA sequence: TGTGCCAGCAGTGAGGGCGGGGCGAAGACCTATGGCTACACCTTC. Translation gives CASSEGGAKTYGYTF.

The gene calls are TRBV5-1 and TRBJ2-5; 7 bases align to TRBD2. Germline lookup yields CDR1 SGHRS and CDR2 YFSETQ. The ends lost 5 bases at V and 7 bases at J; junction bases unmatched: 8. This CDR3 has 13 residues. CDR3 protein: CASSMGGTGTQYF. The CDR3 DNA follows: TGCGCCAGCAGTATGGGAGGGACTGGGACCCAGTACTTC.

V gene TRBV5-1 combines with J gene TRBJ2-7; 7 bases map to TRBD1. The CDR3 sequence is 14 residues long. Germline lookup yields CDR1 SGHRS and CDR2 YFSETQ. V lost 1 base and J lost 5; bases outside the gene matches: 6. The CDR3 is CASSLPGTVNEQYF. CDR3 DNA sequence: TGCGCCAGCAGCTTGCCAGGGACAGTTAACGAGCAGTACTTC. Full variable domain (missing parts from reference TRBV5-1 and TRBJ2-7): KAGVTQTPRYLIKTRGQQVTLSCSPISGHRSVSWYQQTPGQGLQFLFEYFSETQRNKGNFPGRFSGRQFSNSRSEMNVSTLELGDSALYLCASSLPGTVNEQYFGPGTRLTVT.

This chain links TRBV3-1 (or the pseudogene TRBV3-2) with TRBJ2-2; 8 bases are a match to TRBD2. From germline, CDR1 is LGHDT and CDR2 YNNKEL (reference sequence). V shed 5 bases, J shed 1 base, and the junction held 6 bases outside the gene matches. The CDR3 is 16 residues long. The CDR3 protein is CASSRIAGRNTGELFF. The CDR3 coding sequence is TGTGCCAGCAGCAGGATAGCGGGAAGGAACACCGGGGAGCTGTTTTTT.

This clone was seen a handful of times. CDR3 amino acids: CAISEGGHEQFF. Written as DNA, the CDR3 is TGTGCCATCAGTGAGGGGGGCCATGAGCAGTTCTTC. The chain recombines TRBV10-3 with TRBJ2-1, with D possibly being TRBD1 (6 bases). V was clipped by 2 bases and J by 8 bases, with 7 bases between them. The germline CDR1 and CDR2 sequences are ENHRY and SYGVKD. The CDR3 runs to 12 residues.

This sequence joins TRBV30 and TRBJ1-1; possible D gene TRBD1, 5 bases. Germline V gene data show CDR1 as GTSNPN and CDR2 as SVGIG (reference sequence). V was shortened by 0 bases and J by 5 bases, with 16 bases between the two germline ends. The CDR3 sequence is 15 residues long. CDR3 nucleotides: TGTGCCTGGAGTGTAGGTTTTCAGGGAGGGACTGAAGCTTTCTTT. Protein sequence: CAWSVGFQGGTEAFF.

The chain joins TRBV6-1 to TRBJ2-2; D remains unclear. The CDR3 has 15 residues. V was cut by 0 bases and J by 6 bases, with 11 bases left in between. CDR1 is MNHNS and CDR2 is SASEGT in the germline V gene. The CDR3 DNA is TGTGCCAGCAGTGAAGCTCGGTTTGAAGCCGGGGAGCTGTTTTTT. Translation: CASSEARFEAGELFF.

V gene TRBV4-3 combines with J gene TRBJ1-1; 8 bases are a match to TRBD1. The trim removed 4 bases at V and 1 base at J, leaving 2 bases unmatched. The germline V gene encodes CDR1 LGHNA and CDR2 YSLEER. CDR3 length: 14 residues. CDR3 coding DNA: TGCGCCAGCAGCCGCGGACAGGGGAACACTGAAGCTTTCTTT. Translation: CASSRGQGNTEAFF.

This clone was seen a single time. The rearrangement joins TRBV5-4 to TRBJ2-3; TRBD2 matches at 8 bases. Germline V gene sequence: CDR1 SGHNT, CDR2 YYREEE (reference sequence). The V and J ends lost 4 bases and 3 bases, in that order; junction bases with no gene match: 10. The CDR3 length is 16 residues. The CDR3 loop reads CASSLTSVTFTDTQYF. CDR3 bases: TGTGCCAGCAGCCTGACTAGCGTAACGTTTACAGATACGCAGTATTTT. Full variable domain (rest looked up from reference TRBV5-4 and TRBJ2-3): ETGVTQSPTHLIKTRGQQVTLRCSSQSGHNTVSWYQQALGQGPQFIFQYYREEENGRGNFPPRFSGLQFPNYSSELNVNALELDDSALYLCASSLTSVTFTDTQYFGPGTRLTVL.

V usage is TRBV5-1 and J usage is TRBJ1-1; D might be TRBD1 (5 bases). The V gene lost 4 bases and the J gene lost 0 bases, with 10 bases spanning the gap. Germline values: CDR1 SGHRS, CDR2 YFSETQ. There are 14 residues in the CDR3. CDR3 amino acids: CASSELTVNTEAFF. CDR3 in DNA: TGCGCCAGCAGCGAATTGACAGTGAACACTGAAGCTTTCTTT.

This clone was counted between two and nine times. This rearrangement joins TRBV3-1 (or the pseudogene TRBV3-2) to TRBJ2-1, with D tentatively TRBD2 (6 bases). The ends were cut back, 1 base at V and 9 bases at J, with 13 bases in the middle. The CDR3 has 14 amino acids. Germline CDR1 reads LGHDT; CDR2 reads YNNKEL (reference sequence). The CDR3 protein is CASSQAGLSSEQFF. Here the CDR3 DNA reads TGTGCCAGCAGCCAAGCGGGACTCTCCAGTGAGCAGTTCTTC.

The rearrangement joins TRBV4-1 to TRBJ2-5, with no clear D. There are 13 residues in the CDR3. Per the germline V gene, CDR1 is MGHRA and CDR2 is YSYEKL. V dropped 4 bases and J dropped 1 base, with 7 bases sitting between them. The CDR3 DNA reads as TGCGCCAGCAGCCGCCGGTTCCAAGAGACCCAGTACTTC. Translated: CASSRRFQETQYF.

The CDR3 coding sequence is TGTGCCACCAGTGTTGGGGGAGGCCGCAATGAGCAGTTCTTC. Translating it yields CATSVGGGRNEQFF. V usage is TRBV24-1 and J usage is TRBJ2-1, with D possibly TRBD2 on 6 matching bases. Deletions cut 5 bases from V and 6 bases from J, with 13 bases between. Germline CDR1 is KGHDR and CDR2 is SFDVKD. The CDR3 is 14 amino acids.

The rearrangement joins TRBV5-1 to TRBJ2-2, with TRBD1 matching over 10 bases. This CDR3 region has 15 residues. V lost 6 bases and J lost 6; bases outside the gene matches: 8. Per germline, CDR1 SGHRS and CDR2 YFSETQ. The DNA for the CDR3 is TGCGCCAGCAAGATGGGGACAGGGGAGGCCGGGGAGCTGTTTTTT. Translated: CASKMGTGEAGELFF.

A single count supports this clone. This chain joins TRBV28 and TRBJ2-3, with 9 bases identical to TRBD2. The CDR3 runs 15 residues. The germline V gene encodes CDR1 MDHEN and CDR2 SYDVKM. After removal of 5 bases from V and 2 bases from J, the junction contained 5 bases not matched to a gene. DNA of the CDR3: TGTGCCAGCAGTATCCTAGCGGGGACCACAGATACGCAGTATTTT. Amino acid sequence: CASSILAGTTDTQYF.

The genes are TRBV2 and TRBJ2-1, with no clear D. Trimming shortened V by 8 bases and J by 0 bases, and 8 bases separated the two germline ends. The CDR3 loop spans 13 amino acids. Germline V lookup: CDR1 SNHLY, CDR2 FYNNEI. The CDR3 bases are TGTGCCAGCCAAAGGAGCTCCTACAATGAGCAGTTCTTC. As protein: CASQRSSYNEQFF.

The V call is TRBV6-6, the J call TRBJ2-7; a possible D gene is TRBD2 (5 bases). The V gene's germline CDR1 is MNHNY and CDR2 SVGAGI (reference sequence). V lost 0 bases, J lost 6 bases, and 18 bases lay in between. The length of the CDR3 is 16 residues. CDR3 in DNA: TGTGCCAGCAGTTACTCGTCTGATGAGCGAGGGTCCGAGCAGTACGTC. Amino acid sequence: CASSYSSDERGSEQYV.

Note on this clone: Additional DNA sequences in this sample encode the identical CDR3. CDR3 DNA sequence: TGTGCCAGCAGTGGGCTGGCGAACACCGGGGAGCTGTTTTTT. It encodes CASSGLANTGELFF. This sequence joins TRBV2 and TRBJ2-2; D is unresolved. CDR3 size: 14 residues. Trimming left V 4 bases short and J 0 bases short, with 6 bases between. Germline loops: CDR1 SNHLY, CDR2 FYNNEI.

V usage is TRBV9 and J usage is TRBJ2-1; D uncertain. The CDR3 loop spans 14 amino acids. Germline V lookup: CDR1 SGDLS, CDR2 YYNGEE. V shed 0 bases and J shed 8 bases, with 12 bases lying between them. The DNA for the CDR3 is TGTGCCAGCAGCGTAGATCCGGGTAGCTATGAGCAGTTCTTC. Protein product: CASSVDPGSYEQFF.

V is TRBV9 and J is TRBJ2-7; tentatively, D is TRBD1 (6 bases). The CDR3 length is 15 residues. The ends were cut back, 0 bases at V and 6 bases at J, with 16 bases in the middle. Germline V gene sequence: CDR1 SGDLS, CDR2 YYNGEE. The DNA of the CDR3 is TGTGCCAGCAGCGTAGCACAGGGCCTTGTCGTCGAGCAGTACTTC. Encoded protein: CASSVAQGLVVEQYF. Full variable domain (outside the CDR3, taken from reference TRBV9 and TRBJ2-7): DSGVTQTPKHLITATGQRVTLRCSPRSGDLSVYWYQQSLDQGLQFLIQYYNGEERAKGNILERFSAQQFPDLHSELNLSSLELGDSALYFCASSVAQGLVVEQYFGPGTRLTVT.

V and J are TRBV30 and TRBJ2-3, with D maybe TRBD1 (6 bases). Germline values: CDR1 GTSNPN, CDR2 SVGIG (reference sequence). V dropped 1 base and J dropped 6 bases, with 14 bases sitting between them. The CDR3 is made up of 14 amino acids. CDR3: CAWSATGDGDTQYF. CDR3 in DNA: TGTGCCTGGAGTGCGACAGGTGATGGGGATACGCAGTATTTT.